The next 24 T cell receptor beta chains were all read from a single sample in a study of PD-1 blockade in classical Hodgkin lymphoma. Assay used: immunoSEQ multiplex PCR; TCRdb lists only in-frame clones, some missing. Of tens of thousands of clones listed, 60% to 85% were seen once; the top ten hold 2.5% to 3.5%. Brentuximab vedotin exposure varied, and every patient relapsed after autologous stem cell transplantation. This material consisted of peripheral blood mononuclear cells (PBMCs), taken at baseline. These receptors came from a human donor with classical Hodgkin lymphoma.

The rearrangement uses TRBV10-3 and TRBJ2-7, with D perhaps matching TRBD1 (5 bases). V lost 4 bases, J lost 0 bases, and 16 bases lay in between. CDR1 is ENHRY and CDR2 is SYGVKD in the germline V gene. The CDR3 is 16 residues long. The CDR3 reads CAISGPDSLGSYEQYF. DNA for the CDR3: TGTGCCATCAGTGGGCCAGACAGCTTGGGCTCCTACGAGCAGTACTTC.

The CDR3 DNA follows: TGTGCCAGCAGTTCTGACAGGGGGCGCGCCTACGAGCAGTACTTC. Amino acids: CASSSDRGRAYEQYF. This chain uses TRBV7-9 with TRBJ2-7, with 10 bases fitting TRBD1. Germline V CDR1 and CDR2: SEHNR, FQNEAQ (reference sequence). The CDR3 consists of 15 residues. Unmatched junction bases numbered 7, after V lost 6 bases and J lost 2 bases. Supplemented by reference TRBV7-9 and TRBJ2-7, the full variable domain reads DTGVSQNPRHKITKRGQNVTFRCDPISEHNRLYWYRQTLGQGPEFLTYFQNEAQLEKSRLLSDRFSAERPKGSFSTLEIQRTEQGDSAMYLCASSSDRGRAYEQYFGPGTRLTVT.

This clone occurred once. This chain connects TRBV2 to TRBJ1-2; 7 bases map to TRBD1. V lost 7 bases and J lost 2; bases outside the gene matches: 10. CDR1 is SNHLY, CDR2 FYNNEI, per germline. This CDR3 contains 15 residues. The CDR3 loop reads CASKGGTGANYGYTF. The CDR3 nucleotides are TGTGCCAGCAAGGGGGGAACAGGGGCCAACTATGGCTACACCTTC. Drawing the rest from reference TRBV2 and TRBJ1-2, the complete variable domain is EPEVTQTPSHQVTQMGQEVILRCVPISNHLYFYWYRQILGQKVEFLVSFYNNEISEKSEIFDDQFSVERPDGSNFTLKIRSTKLEDSAMYFCASKGGTGANYGYTFGSGTRLTVV.

The genes are TRBV7-3 and TRBJ2-1, with TRBD2 as a possible D gene (5 bases). V was shortened by 0 bases and J by 8 bases, with 14 bases between the two germline ends. The length of the CDR3 is 15 residues. Looked up from germline, CDR1 is SGHTA and CDR2 is FQGTGA. This CDR3 is CASSLTLRGLDEQFF. The DNA for the CDR3 is TGTGCCAGCAGCTTAACCCTTAGAGGGCTCGATGAGCAGTTCTTC.

The rearrangement links TRBV28 to TRBJ2-2; TRBD2 might be the D (6 bases). CDR3 length: 12 residues. Germline V gene lookup returns CDR1 MDHEN and CDR2 SYDVKM. The V gene lost 3 bases and the J gene lost 12 bases, with 11 bases spanning the gap. For the CDR3, the DNA is TGTGCCAGCAGTTTGATGGAGGGCAAGCTGTTTTTT. This gives the protein CASSLMEGKLFF.

The chain recombines TRBV13 with TRBJ2-3; 8 positions match TRBD2. The J segment lost 3 bases and the V segment lost 3 bases, leaving 11 bases of the junction unmatched. Germline V lookup: CDR1 PRHDT, CDR2 FYEKMQ (reference sequence). The CDR3 sequence is 17 residues long. The CDR3 reads CASSLETGGVGTDTQYF. The DNA for the CDR3 is TGTGCCAGCAGCTTGGAGACCGGGGGGGTAGGAACAGATACGCAGTATTTT.

This chain joins TRBV9 and TRBJ2-1, with D perhaps TRBD1 (5 bases). This CDR3 has 14 amino acids. Trimming stripped 4 bases from V and 9 bases from J, with 17 bases between. Germline V CDR1 and CDR2: SGDLS, YYNGEE. CDR3 in amino acids: CASSQYDLGVEQFF. The CDR3 DNA is TGTGCCAGCAGCCAGTATGACTTAGGGGTTGAGCAGTTCTTC.

This clone was seen a few times. The J gene is TRBJ2-2, the V gene TRBV7-3, with 7 bases identical to TRBD2. This CDR3 comprises 16 residues. Trimming cost V 5 bases and J 4 bases; bases outside gene matches: 10. Germline assignment: CDR1 SGHTA and CDR2 FQGTGA. The CDR3 region is CASSTIAGEGTGELFF. For the CDR3, the DNA is TGTGCCAGCAGCACAATCGCGGGAGAGGGCACCGGGGAGCTGTTTTTT.

The chain has TRBV30 and TRBJ2-1; 8 bases line up with TRBD2. Germline V lookup: CDR1 GTSNPN, CDR2 SVGIG (reference sequence). This CDR3 has 15 residues. The V and J ends lost 4 bases and 0 bases, in that order; junction bases with no gene match: 5. CDR3 residues: CAWTSGRASYNEQFF. The CDR3 DNA follows: TGTGCCTGGACCTCCGGGAGGGCCTCCTACAATGAGCAGTTCTTC.

In DNA form, the CDR3 reads TGTGCCAGCAGCTTGCAAGACCTTCTGCCCCCTGGAAACACCATATATTTT. Amino acids: CASSLQDLLPPGNTIYF. The chain uses TRBV4-2 and TRBJ1-3; D ambiguous. Germline CDR1 reads LGHNA; CDR2 reads YNFKEQ. V shed 5 bases and J shed 2 bases, with 19 bases lying between them. CDR3 length: 17 residues.

CDR3 in DNA: TGTGCCAGCAGTGGGGGACGAGACACGGCGGTGGTGACCCAGTACTTC. Translation: CASSGGRDTAVVTQYF. V gene TRBV2 combines with J gene TRBJ2-5; either TRBD1 or TRBD2 may fit D (5 bases each). The germline gives CDR1 SNHLY, CDR2 FYNNEI. The CDR3 runs 16 residues. V lost 4 bases and J lost 7, with 22 bases in between.

The chain uses TRBV27 and TRBJ2-1; perhaps TRBD2 as D (6 bases). The germline CDR1 and CDR2 sequences are MNHEY and SMNVEV (reference sequence). V lost 2 bases, J lost 4 bases, and 12 bases lay in between. The CDR3 is 15 residues long. CDR3 protein: CASSLIPGTYNEQFF. The CDR3 coding sequence is TGTGCCAGCAGTTTAATCCCCGGGACTTACAATGAGCAGTTCTTC.

The chain combines TRBV18 with TRBJ1-2, with D perhaps TRBD1 (5 bases). Trimming left V 6 bases short and J 5 bases short, with 10 bases between. There are 12 residues in the CDR3. Germline V lookup: CDR1 KGHSH, CDR2 LQKENI. The CDR3 reads CASSRQTYGYTF. Here the CDR3 DNA reads TGTGCCAGCTCGCGACAGACTTATGGCTACACCTTC.

The chain has TRBV2 and TRBJ2-7; D is tentatively TRBD1 or TRBD2 (5 bases each). V lost 0 bases and J lost 6, with 15 bases in between. The CDR3 length is 15 residues. The germline V gene encodes CDR1 SNHLY and CDR2 FYNNEI. The CDR3 is CASSEAYRDLLEQYF. In DNA form, the CDR3 reads TGTGCCAGCAGTGAAGCGTACCGGGACCTACTCGAGCAGTACTTC.

This chain links TRBV7-6 with TRBJ2-5; 9 bases are a match to TRBD2. Per germline, CDR1 SGHVS and CDR2 FNYEAQ. The CDR3 totals 16 residues. The V and J ends lost 4 bases and 1 base, in that order; junction bases with no gene match: 7. The CDR3 spells CASSSRTSGLQETQYF. DNA of the CDR3: TGTGCCAGCAGCTCGAGAACTAGCGGGCTCCAAGAGACCCAGTACTTC.

The gene calls are TRBV27 and TRBJ2-5; TRBD1 agrees at 8 bases. After removal of 3 bases from V and 2 bases from J, the junction contained 5 bases not matched to a gene. Germline CDR1 is MNHEY and CDR2 is SMNVEV (reference sequence). CDR3 length: 15 amino acids. The DNA for the CDR3 is TGTGCCAGCAGTTTGCAGGGGGCTAGGCAAGAGACCCAGTACTTC. Translated, it gives CASSLQGARQETQYF.

The gene calls are TRBV11-2 and TRBJ2-6; TRBD1 might be the D (5 bases). Trimming pared 5 bases from V and 2 bases from J, leaving 10 bases between. This CDR3 is built from 15 residues. The germline V gene encodes CDR1 SGHAT and CDR2 FQNNGV. The CDR3 coding sequence is TGTGCCAGCAGCCGAGACAGTGCTGGGGCCAACGTCCTGACTTTC. It encodes CASSRDSAGANVLTF.

The sample holds a few counts of this clone. This rearrangement joins TRBV18 to TRBJ2-1; 9 bases map to TRBD1. The CDR3 has 15 residues. V dropped 5 bases and J dropped 10; count of bases not matched to a gene: 12. The germline V gene has CDR1 KGHSH and CDR2 LQKENI. The CDR3 nucleotides read TGTGCCAGCTCATCGCCGGGACAGGGAGTTAAGGAGCAGTTCTTC. This codes for CASSSPGQGVKEQFF.

This clone occurred a few times. The J gene is TRBJ2-7, the V gene TRBV19, with D perhaps being TRBD1 or TRBD2 (5 bases each). Looked up from germline, CDR1 is LNHDA and CDR2 is SQIVND (reference sequence). V was cut by 5 bases and J by 9 bases, with 11 bases left in between. The CDR3 has 11 amino acids. CDR3 sequence reads: CASSGGERQYF. The CDR3 nucleotides read TGTGCCAGTAGTGGGGGAGAACGGCAGTACTTC.

The chain uses TRBV6-5 and TRBJ1-1; no reliable D call. This CDR3 is built from 13 residues. The ends were cut back, 4 bases at V and 7 bases at J, with 13 bases in the middle. The germline V gene encodes CDR1 MNHEY and CDR2 SVGAGI. The CDR3 sequence is CASSSWEGGEAFF. The CDR3 nucleotides read TGTGCCAGCAGTTCGTGGGAGGGAGGTGAAGCTTTCTTT.

The chain employs TRBV27 and TRBJ1-1; no firm D call. Per the germline V gene, CDR1 is MNHEY and CDR2 is SMNVEV (reference sequence). The CDR3 spans 14 residues. Between the trimmed V and J ends, which lost 3 bases and 3 bases, there was a span of 11 bases. The DNA for the CDR3 is TGTGCCAGCAGTTTGGCCCGGGCGGACACTGAAGCTTTCTTT. Protein: CASSLARADTEAFF.

The chain links TRBV10-3 to TRBJ2-3, with D tentatively TRBD2 (5 bases). Germline values: CDR1 ENHRY, CDR2 SYGVKD. The CDR3 covers 13 residues. Trimming stripped 8 bases from V and 5 bases from J, with 14 bases between. In nucleotides, the CDR3 is TGTGCCATCTCCGGGGTAACGGAAGATACGCAGTATTTT. It encodes CAISGVTEDTQYF.

The V gene is TRBV9, the J gene TRBJ2-5; 12 bases are a match to TRBD2. The germline CDR1 and CDR2 sequences are SGDLS and YYNGEE. With V trimmed by 3 bases and J by 2 bases, 2 bases remained unmatched. This CDR3 is 15 amino acids long. Here the CDR3 reads CASSASGGAQETQYF. In nucleotides, the CDR3 is TGTGCCAGCAGCGCTAGCGGGGGGGCTCAAGAGACCCAGTACTTC. The full variable domain, completed using reference TRBV9 and TRBJ2-5, is DSGVTQTPKHLITATGQRVTLRCSPRSGDLSVYWYQQSLDQGLQFLIQYYNGEERAKGNILERFSAQQFPDLHSELNLSSLELGDSALYFCASSASGGAQETQYFGPGTRLLVL.

The rearrangement joins TRBV2 to TRBJ2-7; a weak D match, TRBD2 (5 bases). V was shortened by 1 base and J by 0 bases, with 10 bases between the two germline ends. Germline V gives CDR1 SNHLY, CDR2 FYNNEI. This CDR3 contains 15 residues. The DNA for the CDR3 is TGTGCCAGCAGTGAAGTCGGGGTCGGCTCCTACGAGCAGTACTTC. It encodes CASSEVGVGSYEQYF.